This T cell receptor (beta chain) derives from a study of long-term antiretroviral therapy in people with HIV. This was the immunoSEQ v3.0 assay at survey level. Assay: immunoSEQ multiplex PCR; the TCRdb copy retains only in-frame clones and omits some. This table has about 17,000 clones, about 81% appearing once. The V and J ends lost 2 bases and 6 bases, in that order; junction bases with no gene match: 24. CDR3 length equals 21 residues. The germline gives CDR1 MDHEN, CDR2 SYDVKM. The rearrangement joins TRBV28 to TRBJ1-5; 8 bases are shared with TRBD1. The receptor comes from a man between 45 and 60 years old with HIV. This specimen consisted of unsorted PBMCs, obtained 0.3 years before starting antiretroviral therapy. This CDR3 reads CASSLVGLLGQAITQGQPQHF. The CDR3 bases are TGTGCCAGCAGTTTAGTTGGCCTTTTGGGACAGGCCATAACCCAGGGTCAGCCCCAGCATTTT. Looking up the rest from reference TRBV28 and TRBJ1-5 gives the full variable domain: DVKVTQSSRYLVKRTGEKVFLECVQDMDHENMFWYRQDPGLGLRLIYFSYDVKMKEKGDIPEGYSVSREKKERFSLILESASTNQTSMYLCASSLVGLLGQAITQGQPQHFGDGTRLSIL.